The source of this T cell receptor (beta chain) is a study of cytomegalovirus exposure and HLA in healthy donors. General study findings and limits: Available immune exposure information was restricted to CMV serostatus only. The number of N-insertions in an Asian-associated ancestry cluster was reportedly below the roughly 670-donor mean in a later analysis. In an earlier analysis, productive rearrangement rates for most beta V segments clustered near 87% or 30%.

Comments on this clone: Its antigen is unknown.

The PCR used 60 Vbeta and 13 Jbeta primers. Sequencing was performed with immunoSEQ multiplex PCR; in TCRdb, only in-frame clones are kept and a portion is missing. The table has roughly 180,000 clones, around 81% seen once. The CDR3 is 13 residues long. V dropped 5 bases and J dropped 9; count of bases not matched to a gene: 7. Germline values: CDR1 MRHNA, CDR2 SNTAGT. The receptor was derived from a woman aged 18 to 35 in good health and CMV-seropositive. The genes are TRBV6-4 and TRBJ2-3; TRBD2 aligns across 8 bases. The material sequenced was PBMCs. The CDR3 loop is CASSLAGSDTQYF. The CDR3 DNA is TGTGCCAGCAGTTTAGCGGGGTCTGACACGCAGTATTTT.